This T cell receptor beta chain was captured by sequencing in a study of shared clonotypes between healthy human individuals. Clones were read by immunoSEQ multiplex PCR, and TCRdb kept only the in-frame ones, dropping some. The sample shows roughly 1.4 million clones, approximately 98.5% of them seen only once. General study points: A handful of donors showed sharing of about 4.7% of naive CD4 clonotypes. Tissues were not sampled, only blood, and their repertoires likely differ.

This CDR3 is built from 16 residues. Trimming left V 1 base short and J 1 base short, with 11 bases between. CDR1 is SGHTA and CDR2 is FQGNSA in the germline V gene. As concerns this clone: The antigen remains undetermined.

The source is a man between 25 and 39 years old in good health. The sequencing sample was made of naive CD4+ T cells sorted from blood. Subset reported: CD45RA+ positively selected. The J gene is TRBJ1-3, the V gene TRBV7-2; D unclear. The CDR3 sequence is CASSLGGISSGNTIYF. CDR3 sequence (DNA): TGTGCCAGCAGCTTAGGAGGGATATCTTCTGGAAACACCATATATTTT.